These 5 T cell receptor beta chains share one sample of origin, sequenced in a study of cytomegalovirus exposure and HLA in healthy donors. Use of 60 Vbeta and 13 Jbeta primers characterized the PCR. The protocol was immunoSEQ multiplex PCR, while the TCRdb copy is restricted to in-frame clones and leaves out a portion. The sample gives about 190,000 clones, 65% to 85% of which show up once; roughly 1.7% is in the top ten. Input material: PBMCs. These receptors came from a man in his forties in good health and CMV-seropositive.

The V and J genes are TRBV28 and TRBJ2-7; 8 bases are a match to TRBD2. The CDR3 is 13 amino acids. The trim removed 10 bases at V and 2 bases at J, leaving 7 bases unmatched. Germline-derived CDR1 and CDR2 are MDHEN and SYDVKM. The CDR3 is CATSGGSPYEQYF. The CDR3 nucleotides read TGTGCCACCTCGGGGGGGAGTCCCTACGAGCAGTACTTC. The full variable domain, rest sourced from reference TRBV28 and TRBJ2-7, is DVKVTQSSRYLVKRTGEKVFLECVQDMDHENMFWYRQDPGLGLRLIYFSYDVKMKEKGDIPEGYSVSREKKERFSLILESASTNQTSMYLCATSGGSPYEQYFGPGTRLTVT.

The V call is TRBV29-1, the J call TRBJ1-2; TRBD1 matches 8 bases. CDR3 length: 15 residues. Trimming removed 4 bases from V and 9 bases from J; junction bases left unmatched: 16. From germline, CDR1 is SQVTM and CDR2 ANQGSEA. CDR3 sequence reads: CSVGRGRGLLSSYTF. For the CDR3, the DNA is TGCAGCGTTGGTCGGGGCAGGGGGCTTCTTTCGAGCTACACCTTC.

The genes are TRBV20-1 and TRBJ2-1, with D maybe TRBD1 (5 bases). The germline gives CDR1 DFQATT, CDR2 SNEGSKA (reference sequence). V gave up 3 bases and J gave up 8 bases, with 8 bases separating them. The CDR3 is made up of 11 amino acids. The CDR3 is CSASLGDEQFF. As DNA, the CDR3 is TGCAGTGCTAGTCTAGGGGATGAGCAGTTCTTC.

This rearrangement joins TRBV5-1 to TRBJ2-1; 9 positions agree with TRBD1. CDR1 and CDR2 from the germline V gene are SGHRS and YFSETQ. The V and J ends lost 8 bases and 7 bases, in that order; junction bases with no gene match: 7. There are 13 residues in the CDR3. CDR3 amino acids: CASQGTGWNEQFF. CDR3 bases: TGCGCCAGTCAAGGGACAGGGTGGAATGAGCAGTTCTTC.

The rearrangement links TRBV19 to TRBJ2-3, with TRBD1 matching 9 bases. Trimming removed 6 bases from V and 9 bases from J; junction bases left unmatched: 16. This CDR3 is 16 amino acids long. The germline V gene encodes CDR1 LNHDA and CDR2 SQIVND (reference sequence). The CDR3 region is CASRFLTGGTQGTQYF. The CDR3 nucleotides are TGTGCCAGTAGGTTCTTGACAGGGGGAACCCAGGGGACGCAGTATTTT.